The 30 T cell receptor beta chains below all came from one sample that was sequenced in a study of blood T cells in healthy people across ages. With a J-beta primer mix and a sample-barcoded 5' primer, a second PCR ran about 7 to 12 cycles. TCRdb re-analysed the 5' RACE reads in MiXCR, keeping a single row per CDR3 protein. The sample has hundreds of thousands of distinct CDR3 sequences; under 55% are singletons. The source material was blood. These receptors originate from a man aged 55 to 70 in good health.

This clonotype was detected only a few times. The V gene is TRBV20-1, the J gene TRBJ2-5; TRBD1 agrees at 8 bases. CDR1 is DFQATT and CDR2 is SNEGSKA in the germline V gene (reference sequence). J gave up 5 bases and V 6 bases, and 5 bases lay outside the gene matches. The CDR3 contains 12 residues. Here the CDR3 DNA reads TGCAGTGCGCATCGACAGGGGGAGACCCAGTACTTC. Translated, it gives CSAHRQGETQYF.

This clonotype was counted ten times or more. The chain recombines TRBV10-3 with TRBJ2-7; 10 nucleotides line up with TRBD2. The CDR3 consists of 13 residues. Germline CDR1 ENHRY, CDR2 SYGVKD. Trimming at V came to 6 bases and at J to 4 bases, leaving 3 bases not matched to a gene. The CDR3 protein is CAIRAGGKYEQYF. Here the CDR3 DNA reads TGTGCCATCAGAGCGGGGGGGAAGTACGAGCAGTACTTC.

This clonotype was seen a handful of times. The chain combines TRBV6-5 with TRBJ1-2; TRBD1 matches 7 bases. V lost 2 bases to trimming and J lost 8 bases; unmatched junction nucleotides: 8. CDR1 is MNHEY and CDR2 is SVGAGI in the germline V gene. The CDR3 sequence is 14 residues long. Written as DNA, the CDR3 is TGTGCCAGCAGTTACACCCTCGGCAGGGGGGGCTACACCTTC. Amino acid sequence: CASSYTLGRGGYTF.

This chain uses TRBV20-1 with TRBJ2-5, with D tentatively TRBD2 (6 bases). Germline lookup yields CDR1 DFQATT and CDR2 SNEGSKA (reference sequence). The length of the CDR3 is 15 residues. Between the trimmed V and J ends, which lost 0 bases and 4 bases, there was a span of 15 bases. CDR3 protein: CSARDGSSEGETQYF. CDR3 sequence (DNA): TGCAGTGCTAGAGATGGTTCTAGCGAGGGAGAGACCCAGTACTTC.

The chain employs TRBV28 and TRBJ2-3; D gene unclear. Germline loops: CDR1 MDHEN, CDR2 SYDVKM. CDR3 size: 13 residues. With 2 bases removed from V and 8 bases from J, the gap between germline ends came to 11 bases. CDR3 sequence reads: CASSLGTPRTQYF. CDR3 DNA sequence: TGTGCCAGCAGTTTAGGTACTCCTCGTACGCAGTATTTT.

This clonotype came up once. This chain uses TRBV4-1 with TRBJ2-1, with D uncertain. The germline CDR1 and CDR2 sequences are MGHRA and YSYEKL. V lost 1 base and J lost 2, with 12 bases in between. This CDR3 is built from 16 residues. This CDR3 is CASSQVSVRTYNEQFF. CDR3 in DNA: TGCGCCAGCAGCCAAGTTTCAGTCCGGACCTACAATGAGCAGTTCTTC.

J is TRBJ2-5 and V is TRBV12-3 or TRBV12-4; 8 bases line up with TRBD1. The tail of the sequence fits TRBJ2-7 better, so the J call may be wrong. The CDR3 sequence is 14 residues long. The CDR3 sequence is CASTIRDRSYEQYF. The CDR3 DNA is TGTGCCAGCACTATTAGGGACAGGAGCTACGAGCAGTACTTC.

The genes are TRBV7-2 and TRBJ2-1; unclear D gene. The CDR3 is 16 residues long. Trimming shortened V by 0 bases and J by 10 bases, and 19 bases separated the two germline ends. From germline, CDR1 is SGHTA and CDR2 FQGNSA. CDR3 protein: CASSLALSLPAYEQFF. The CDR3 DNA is TGTGCCAGCAGCTTAGCCTTATCGCTCCCAGCCTACGAGCAGTTCTTC.

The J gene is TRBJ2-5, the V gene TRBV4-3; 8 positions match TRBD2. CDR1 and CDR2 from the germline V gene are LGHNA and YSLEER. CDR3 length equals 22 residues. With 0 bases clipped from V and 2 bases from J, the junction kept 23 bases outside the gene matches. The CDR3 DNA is TGCGCCAGCAGCCAAGATTATAAGCGGGGGCGTATCTGGGAGAGTTCGCAAGAGACCCAGTACTTC. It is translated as CASSQDYKRGRIWESSQETQYF.

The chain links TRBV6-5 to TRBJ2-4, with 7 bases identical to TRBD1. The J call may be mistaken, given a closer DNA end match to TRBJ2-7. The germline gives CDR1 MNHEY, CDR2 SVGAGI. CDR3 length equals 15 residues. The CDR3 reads CASSSADRKAYEQYF. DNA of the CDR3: TGTGCCAGCAGTTCTGCGGACAGGAAAGCGTACGAGCAGTACTTC.

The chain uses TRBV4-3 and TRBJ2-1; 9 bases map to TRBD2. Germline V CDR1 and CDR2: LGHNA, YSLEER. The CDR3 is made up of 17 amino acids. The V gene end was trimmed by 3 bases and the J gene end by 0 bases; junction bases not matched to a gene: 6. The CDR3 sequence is CASSQGAGGSSYNEQFF. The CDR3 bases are TGCGCCAGCAGCCAGGGGGCGGGGGGGAGCTCCTACAATGAGCAGTTCTTC.

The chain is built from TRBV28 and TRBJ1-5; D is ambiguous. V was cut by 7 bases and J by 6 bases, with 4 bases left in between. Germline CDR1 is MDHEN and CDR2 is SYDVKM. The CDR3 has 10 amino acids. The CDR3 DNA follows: TGTGCCAGCAATATTCAGCCCCAGCATTTT. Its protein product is CASNIQPQHF.

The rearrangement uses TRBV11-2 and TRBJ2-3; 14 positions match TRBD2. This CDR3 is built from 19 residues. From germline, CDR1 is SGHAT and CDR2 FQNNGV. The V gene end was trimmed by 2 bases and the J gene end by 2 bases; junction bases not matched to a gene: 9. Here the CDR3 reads CASSLFGGLAGAFTDTQYF. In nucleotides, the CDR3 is TGTGCCAGCAGCTTATTCGGGGGACTAGCGGGGGCTTTCACAGATACGCAGTATTTT. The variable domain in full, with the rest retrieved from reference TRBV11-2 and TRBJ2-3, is EAGVAQSPRYKIIEKRQSVAFWCNPISGHATLYWYQQILGQGPKLLIQFQNNGVVDDSQLPKDRFSAERLKGVDSTLKIQPAKLEDSAVYLCASSLFGGLAGAFTDTQYFGPGTRLTVL.

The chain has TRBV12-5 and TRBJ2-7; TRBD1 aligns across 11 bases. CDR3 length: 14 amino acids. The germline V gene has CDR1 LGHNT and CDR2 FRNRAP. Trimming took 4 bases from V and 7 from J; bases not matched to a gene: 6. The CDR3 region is CASGWDRGSGEQYF. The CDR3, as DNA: TGTGCTAGTGGTTGGGACAGGGGGTCGGGAGAGCAGTACTTC.

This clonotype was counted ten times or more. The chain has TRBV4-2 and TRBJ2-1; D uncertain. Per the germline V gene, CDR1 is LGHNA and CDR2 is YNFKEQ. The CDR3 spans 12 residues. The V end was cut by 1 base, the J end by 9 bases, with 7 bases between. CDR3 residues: CASSQAAGEQFF. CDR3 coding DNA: TGTGCCAGCAGCCAAGCGGCTGGTGAGCAGTTCTTC.

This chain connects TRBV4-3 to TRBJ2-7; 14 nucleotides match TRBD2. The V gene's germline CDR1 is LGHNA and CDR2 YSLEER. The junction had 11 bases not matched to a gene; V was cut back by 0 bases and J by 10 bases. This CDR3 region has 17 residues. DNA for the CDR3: TGCGCCAGCAGCCAAGAGTTGGCCGGGGGACTAGCGGGGGTCCAGTACTTC. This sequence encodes CASSQELAGGLAGVQYF.

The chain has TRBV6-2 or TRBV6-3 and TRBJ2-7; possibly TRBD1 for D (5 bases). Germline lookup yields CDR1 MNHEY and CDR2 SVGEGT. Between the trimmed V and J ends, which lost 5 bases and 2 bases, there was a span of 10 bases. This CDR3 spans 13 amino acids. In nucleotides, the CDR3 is TGTGCCAGCAGTGAATCAGGGACCTACGAGCAGTACTTC. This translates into CASSESGTYEQYF.

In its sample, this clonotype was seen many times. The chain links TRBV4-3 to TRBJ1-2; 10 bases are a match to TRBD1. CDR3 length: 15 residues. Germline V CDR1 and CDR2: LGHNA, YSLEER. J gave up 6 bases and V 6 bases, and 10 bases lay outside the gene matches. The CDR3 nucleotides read TGCGCCAGCAGACCCCGACAGGGGGCGGTGGATGGCTACACCTTC. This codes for CASRPRQGAVDGYTF.

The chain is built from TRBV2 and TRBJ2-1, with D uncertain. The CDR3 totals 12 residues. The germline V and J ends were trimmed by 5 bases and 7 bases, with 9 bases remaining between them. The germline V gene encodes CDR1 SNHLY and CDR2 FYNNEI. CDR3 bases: TGTGCCAGCAGTTATACCTCTAATGAGCAGTTCTTC. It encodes CASSYTSNEQFF.

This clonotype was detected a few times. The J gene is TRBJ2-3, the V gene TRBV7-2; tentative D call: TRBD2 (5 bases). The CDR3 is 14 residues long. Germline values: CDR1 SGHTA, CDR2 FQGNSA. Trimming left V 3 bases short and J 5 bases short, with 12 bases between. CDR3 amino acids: CASSFGPREDTQYF. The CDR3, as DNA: TGTGCCAGCAGCTTCGGACCTCGGGAAGATACGCAGTATTTT.

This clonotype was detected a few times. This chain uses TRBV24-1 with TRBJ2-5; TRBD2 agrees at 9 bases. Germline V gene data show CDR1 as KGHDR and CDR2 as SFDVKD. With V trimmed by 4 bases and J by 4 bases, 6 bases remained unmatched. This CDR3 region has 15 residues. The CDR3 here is CATSESGTSLETQYF. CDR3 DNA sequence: TGTGCCACCAGTGAGTCCGGGACTAGCCTAGAGACCCAGTACTTC.

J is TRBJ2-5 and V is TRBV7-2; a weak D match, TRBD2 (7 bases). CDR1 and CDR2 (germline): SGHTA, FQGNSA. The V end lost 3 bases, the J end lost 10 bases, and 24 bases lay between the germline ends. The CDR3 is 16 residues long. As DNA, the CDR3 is TGTGCCAGCAGCTTGAGACGGGGGGCCCTCGGAAGGGTCCAGTACTTC. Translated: CASSLRRGALGRVQYF.

The CDR3 sequence: CAISEEKDRDCDQPQHF. CDR3 nucleotide sequence: TGTGCCATCAGTGAGGAAAAAGACAGGGATTGTGATCAGCCCCAGCATTTT. The genes are TRBV10-3 and TRBJ1-5, with 7 bases lining up with TRBD1. Germline values: CDR1 ENHRY, CDR2 SYGVKD. The CDR3 is 17 residues long. J was trimmed by 5 bases and V by 2 bases; bases with no gene match: 12.

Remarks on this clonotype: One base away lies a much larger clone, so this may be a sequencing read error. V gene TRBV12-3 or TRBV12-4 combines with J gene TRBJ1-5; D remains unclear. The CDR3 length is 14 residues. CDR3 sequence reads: CASSFVGVNQLQHF. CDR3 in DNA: TGTGCCAGCAGTTTTGTCGGGGTCAATCAGCTCCAGCATTTT.

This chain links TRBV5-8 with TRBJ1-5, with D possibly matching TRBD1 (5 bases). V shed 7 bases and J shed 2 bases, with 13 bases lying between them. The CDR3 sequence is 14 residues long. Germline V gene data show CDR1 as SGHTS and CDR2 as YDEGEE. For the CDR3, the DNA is TGTGCCAGCCCAGGGATACTCGGCAATCAGCCCCAGCATTTT. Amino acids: CASPGILGNQPQHF.

The CDR3 sequence is CASSQMHRTGIFSYEQYF. CDR3 nucleotide sequence: TGCGCCAGCAGCCAAATGCACCGGACAGGGATTTTCTCCTACGAGCAGTACTTC. This chain joins TRBV4-1 and TRBJ2-7; 8 nucleotides match TRBD1. Germline values: CDR1 MGHRA, CDR2 YSYEKL. The junction had 12 bases not matched to a gene; V was cut back by 2 bases and J by 0 bases. CDR3 length: 18 amino acids.

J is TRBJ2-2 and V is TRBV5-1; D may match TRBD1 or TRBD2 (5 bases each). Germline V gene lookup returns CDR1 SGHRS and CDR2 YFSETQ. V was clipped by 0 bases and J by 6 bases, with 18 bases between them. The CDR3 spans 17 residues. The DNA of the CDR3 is TGCGCCAGCAGCTTGGGAAACCGGGACGTCCGGGCCGGGGAGCTGTTTTTT. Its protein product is CASSLGNRDVRAGELFF.

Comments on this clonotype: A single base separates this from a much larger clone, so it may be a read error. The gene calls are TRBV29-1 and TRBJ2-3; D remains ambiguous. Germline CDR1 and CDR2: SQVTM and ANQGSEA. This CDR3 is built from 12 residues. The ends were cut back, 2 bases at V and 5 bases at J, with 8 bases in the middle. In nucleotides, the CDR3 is TGCAGCGTTGAATTCGGTCTAGATACGCAGTATTTT. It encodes CSVEFGLDTQYF.

The CDR3 region is CASSSREDRGTYEQYF. The CDR3 coding sequence is TGTGCCAGCAGTTCCCGCGAGGACAGGGGAACCTACGAGCAGTACTTC. The J gene is TRBJ2-7, the V gene TRBV6-6; the match to TRBD1 covers 9 bases. Per germline, CDR1 MNHNY and CDR2 SVGAGI (reference sequence). The CDR3 has 16 amino acids. Trimming removed 4 bases from V and 2 bases from J; junction bases left unmatched: 9.

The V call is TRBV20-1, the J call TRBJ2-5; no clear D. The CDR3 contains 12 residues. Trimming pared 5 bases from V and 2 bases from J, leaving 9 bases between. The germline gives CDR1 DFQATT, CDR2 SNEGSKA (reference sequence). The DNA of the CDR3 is TGCAGTGCTGCGGACCGACAAGAGACCCAGTACTTC. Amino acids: CSAADRQETQYF.